Below, 24 T cell receptor beta chains from the same sample are listed, as sequenced in a study of T cell responses to AZD1222 COVID-19 vaccine. Clones were read by immunoSEQ multiplex PCR, and TCRdb kept only the in-frame ones, dropping some. The table has roughly 120,000 clones, roughly 91% seen once; the top ten hold 4.5% to 6%. Sequences were derived from peripheral blood, sampled 28 days after the second AZD1222 dose. These receptors came from an adult who received the AZD1222 COVID-19 vaccine.

The V and J genes are TRBV30 and TRBJ1-1; D not resolved. V lost 2 bases and J 1 base, leaving 8 bases between the germline ends. From germline, CDR1 is GTSNPN and CDR2 SVGIG (reference sequence). This CDR3 contains 13 residues. CDR3 DNA sequence: TGTGCCTGGAGTAGCAGGAGGAACACTGAAGCTTTCTTT. It is translated as CAWSSRRNTEAFF.

This sequence joins TRBV19 and TRBJ1-3, with D hard to call. CDR3 length: 14 residues. The germline CDR1 and CDR2 sequences are LNHDA and SQIVND (reference sequence). The V and J ends lost 7 bases and 0 bases respectively, with 10 bases between them. The CDR3 here is CASIDRSSGNTIYF. The CDR3 DNA follows: TGTGCCAGTATCGACCGAAGCTCTGGAAACACCATATATTTT.

This rearrangement joins TRBV6-5 to TRBJ2-5; D gene ambiguous. CDR3 size: 14 residues. The V end was cut by 7 bases, the J end by 1 base, with 13 bases between. Germline lookup yields CDR1 MNHEY and CDR2 SVGAGI. The chain's CDR3 is CASKYGPVQETQYF. DNA for the CDR3: TGTGCCAGCAAATATGGACCTGTCCAAGAGACCCAGTACTTC.

The chain joins TRBV9 to TRBJ2-4; 12 positions agree with TRBD1. This CDR3 spans 19 amino acids. Germline values: CDR1 SGDLS, CDR2 YYNGEE. Unmatched junction bases numbered 18, after V lost 5 bases and J lost 6 bases. In DNA form, the CDR3 reads TGTGCCAGCAGTCAGTACCCGGGACAGGGGGCTTTTCCGGGAAACATTCAGTACTTC. Translating it yields CASSQYPGQGAFPGNIQYF.

This clone was counted a few times. The rearrangement links TRBV5-1 to TRBJ1-1; TRBD1 matches at 7 bases. The length of the CDR3 is 14 residues. In germline, CDR1 is SGHRS, CDR2 YFSETQ. The V and J ends lost 4 bases and 1 base, in that order; junction bases with no gene match: 4. The CDR3 coding sequence is TGCGCCAGCAGCCCGGACAGGAAGAACACTGAAGCTTTCTTT. Protein product: CASSPDRKNTEAFF. Full variable domain (remainder filled in from reference TRBV5-1 and TRBJ1-1): KAGVTQTPRYLIKTRGQQVTLSCSPISGHRSVSWYQQTPGQGLQFLFEYFSETQRNKGNFPGRFSGRQFSNSRSEMNVSTLELGDSALYLCASSPDRKNTEAFFGQGTRLTVV.

This sequence joins TRBV18 and TRBJ2-7; 14 bases are a match to TRBD2. The CDR3 has 18 amino acids. J lost 0 bases, V lost 2 bases, and 6 bases had no gene match. CDR1 KGHSH and CDR2 LQKENI come from the germline V gene. The CDR3 protein is CASSPRLAGGRFSYEQYF. DNA of the CDR3: TGTGCCAGCTCACCAAGACTAGCGGGAGGGCGTTTCTCCTACGAGCAGTACTTC.

The chain uses TRBV4-2 and TRBJ2-7, with TRBD2 matching over 8 bases. J was trimmed by 4 bases and V by 0 bases; bases with no gene match: 8. Germline-derived CDR1 and CDR2 are LGHNA and YNFKEQ. This CDR3 is built from 16 residues. The CDR3 DNA reads TGTGCCAGCAGCCAAGACTCCAGCGGGAGCTCTTACGAGCAGTACTTC. Translation gives CASSQDSSGSSYEQYF.

This chain connects TRBV7-9 to TRBJ2-1; 7 positions match TRBD1. The V gene's germline CDR1 is SEHNR and CDR2 FQNEAQ (reference sequence). Losses at the gene ends were 8 bases for V and 7 bases for J; bases not matched to a gene: 8. This CDR3 comprises 13 residues. CDR3 in DNA: TGTGCCAGCGGACAGGCAAGGAGAAATGAGCAGTTCTTC. Translation gives CASGQARRNEQFF.

V usage is TRBV6-5 and J usage is TRBJ1-5; no firm D call. The CDR3 has 11 residues. Germline V gene data show CDR1 as MNHEY and CDR2 as SVGAGI. With 6 bases removed from V and 6 bases from J, the gap between germline ends came to 6 bases. The CDR3 DNA is TGTGCCAGCAGCTTGTCTCAGCCCCAGCATTTT. Translating gives CASSLSQPQHF.

The chain couples TRBV19 to TRBJ2-2; the match to TRBD2 covers 7 bases. The V segment lost 3 bases and the J segment 6 bases; nucleotides outside the gene matches: 10. Looked up from germline, CDR1 is LNHDA and CDR2 is SQIVND (reference sequence). This CDR3 comprises 16 residues. The chain's CDR3 is CASSMTAGVLPGELFF. As DNA, the CDR3 is TGTGCCAGTAGTATGACGGCGGGAGTGTTACCCGGGGAGCTGTTTTTT.

The CDR3 coding sequence is TGTGCCAGCAGCTCCCGGTGGGGAGGGGATACGCAGTATTTT. Translated: CASSSRWGGDTQYF. The gene calls are TRBV7-2 and TRBJ2-3, with 7 nucleotides matching TRBD2. This CDR3 is 14 amino acids long. The V gene's germline CDR1 is SGHTA and CDR2 FQGNSA. J was trimmed by 6 bases and V by 4 bases; bases with no gene match: 7.

The genes are TRBV6-2 or TRBV6-3 and TRBJ1-1, with unresolved D. Germline V gene lookup returns CDR1 MNHEY and CDR2 SVGEGT. Trimming pared 5 bases from V and 1 base from J, leaving 17 bases between. The CDR3 contains 16 residues. This CDR3 reads CASSPQGGSKNTEAFF. Written as DNA, the CDR3 is TGTGCCAGCAGTCCACAAGGTGGGAGTAAGAACACTGAAGCTTTCTTT.

The chain carries TRBV6-5 and TRBJ1-2; D perhaps matches TRBD1 (5 bases). CDR3 length: 15 residues. In germline, CDR1 is MNHEY, CDR2 SVGAGI. V lost 6 bases and J lost 4, with 18 bases in between. CDR3 in DNA: TGTGCCAGCAGCCGAGGGGCGGACGGGAGCTATGGCTACACCTTC. Translated, it gives CASSRGADGSYGYTF.

This chain joins TRBV29-1 and TRBJ1-1; TRBD1 might be the D (6 bases). The V end was cut by 7 bases, the J end by 5 bases, with 20 bases between. CDR1 and CDR2 from the germline V gene are SQVTM and ANQGSEA. CDR3 length: 14 residues. The CDR3: CSAREVRGNTEAFF. CDR3 nucleotide sequence: TGCAGCGCGCGAGAAGTCAGGGGAAATACTGAAGCTTTCTTT. Combining the CDR3 with reference TRBV29-1 and TRBJ1-1 gives the whole variable domain SAVISQKPSRDICQRGTSLTIQCQVDSQVTMMFWYRQQPGQSLTLIATANQGSEATYESGFVIDKFPISRPNLTFSTLTVSNMSPEDSSIYLCSAREVRGNTEAFFGQGTRLTVV.

V usage is TRBV29-1 and J usage is TRBJ2-2; a possible D gene is TRBD1 (6 bases). Per the germline V gene, CDR1 is SQVTM and CDR2 is ANQGSEA. The CDR3 is 11 residues long. V lost 7 bases to trimming and J lost 4 bases, with 7 bases between them. CDR3 residues: CSGGGTGELFF. CDR3 in DNA: TGCAGCGGAGGGGGCACCGGGGAGCTGTTTTTT.

The chain is built from TRBV27 and TRBJ2-7, with 8 bases that match TRBD1. The germline V gene encodes CDR1 MNHEY and CDR2 SMNVEV (reference sequence). After removal of 0 bases from V and 7 bases from J, the junction contained 8 bases not matched to a gene. CDR3 length equals 15 residues. The CDR3 reads CASSLSGTGGREQYF. CDR3 coding DNA: TGTGCCAGCAGTTTATCCGGGACAGGAGGGCGGGAGCAGTACTTC.

V and J are TRBV7-6 and TRBJ2-2; TRBD2 is a possible D gene (6 bases). Germline lookup yields CDR1 SGHVS and CDR2 FNYEAQ. The CDR3 is 15 amino acids. V lost 5 bases, J lost 3 bases, and 13 bases lay in between. The CDR3 region has the DNA TGTGCCAGCAGCCCCCGGACGGGGGACACCGGGGAGCTGTTTTTT. It yields the protein CASSPRTGDTGELFF.

The chain is built from TRBV2 and TRBJ1-2; 7 bases match TRBD1. The J segment lost 2 bases and the V segment lost 9 bases, leaving 9 bases of the junction unmatched. Per germline, CDR1 SNHLY and CDR2 FYNNEI. This CDR3 contains 14 residues. The CDR3 region has the DNA TGTGCCAGACTGGCCAGGGGGGGGAACTATGGCTACACCTTC. This gives the protein CARLARGGNYGYTF.

On this clone itself: The identical CDR3 is also encoded by other nucleotide sequences in the sample. The chain is built from TRBV7-2 and TRBJ1-2; D call uncertain. The CDR3 totals 13 residues. The V and J ends lost 0 bases and 4 bases respectively, with 6 bases between them. Germline CDR1 and CDR2: SGHTA and FQGNSA. CDR3 nucleotides: TGTGCCAGCAGCTTAGCCGGGCTCTATGGCTACACCTTC. Its translation: CASSLAGLYGYTF.

V gene TRBV11-2 combines with J gene TRBJ2-4, with 9 bases matching TRBD1. Germline lookup yields CDR1 SGHAT and CDR2 FQNNGV. With V trimmed by 4 bases and J by 6 bases, 1 base remained unmatched. The CDR3 runs 13 residues. Here the CDR3 reads CASSSGQGNIQYF. CDR3 sequence (DNA): TGTGCCAGCAGCTCGGGACAGGGAAACATTCAGTACTTC.

The rearrangement links TRBV7-8 to TRBJ1-5, with 11 bases that match TRBD1. V gave up 1 base and J gave up 8 bases; unmatched junction bases: 4. The CDR3 covers 15 residues. Germline CDR1 and CDR2: SGHVS and FQNEAQ. CDR3 protein: CASSLGDRGGEPQHF. The CDR3 DNA follows: TGTGCCAGCAGCTTAGGGGACAGGGGGGGAGAGCCCCAGCATTTT. The full variable domain, its missing parts supplied by reference TRBV7-8 and TRBJ1-5, is GAGVSQSPRYKVAKRGQDVALRCDPISGHVSLFWYQQALGQGPEFLTYFQNEAQLDKSGLPSDRFFAERPEGSVSTLKIQRTQQEDSAVYLCASSLGDRGGEPQHFGDGTRLSIL.

The J gene is TRBJ2-3, the V gene TRBV5-5, with 11 bases identical to TRBD2. With 3 bases clipped from V and 2 bases from J, the junction kept 5 bases outside the gene matches. Germline assignment: CDR1 SGHKS and CDR2 YYEKEE (reference sequence). The CDR3 has 16 amino acids. This CDR3 is CASSSLAGESTDTQYF. Here the CDR3 DNA reads TGTGCCAGCAGCTCACTAGCGGGAGAATCCACAGATACGCAGTATTTT.

The chain links TRBV2 to TRBJ1-4; D unclear. The V end lost 6 bases, the J end lost 8 bases, and 10 bases lay between the germline ends. Germline assignment: CDR1 SNHLY and CDR2 FYNNEI. CDR3 size: 12 residues. The DNA of the CDR3 is TGTGCCAGCAGGGGAGTTATAGAAAAACTGTTTTTT. Its protein product is CASRGVIEKLFF. The variable domain in full, with the rest retrieved from reference TRBV2 and TRBJ1-4, is EPEVTQTPSHQVTQMGQEVILRCVPISNHLYFYWYRQILGQKVEFLVSFYNNEISEKSEIFDDQFSVERPDGSNFTLKIRSTKLEDSAMYFCASRGVIEKLFFGSGTQLSVL.

The chain employs TRBV25-1 and TRBJ2-3; D not resolved. Germline lookup yields CDR1 MGHDK and CDR2 SYGVNS. Trimming stripped 10 bases from V and 4 bases from J, with 12 bases between. CDR3 length: 12 amino acids. The DNA for the CDR3 is TGTGCCACCCAAGAGTATCCAGATACGCAGTATTTT. Translation: CATQEYPDTQYF. Full variable domain (outside the CDR3, taken from reference TRBV25-1 and TRBJ2-3): EADIYQTPRYLVIGTGKKITLECSQTMGHDKMYWYQQDPGMELHLIHYSYGVNSTEKGDLSSESTVSRIRTEHFPLTLESARPSHTSQYLCATQEYPDTQYFGPGTRLTVL.